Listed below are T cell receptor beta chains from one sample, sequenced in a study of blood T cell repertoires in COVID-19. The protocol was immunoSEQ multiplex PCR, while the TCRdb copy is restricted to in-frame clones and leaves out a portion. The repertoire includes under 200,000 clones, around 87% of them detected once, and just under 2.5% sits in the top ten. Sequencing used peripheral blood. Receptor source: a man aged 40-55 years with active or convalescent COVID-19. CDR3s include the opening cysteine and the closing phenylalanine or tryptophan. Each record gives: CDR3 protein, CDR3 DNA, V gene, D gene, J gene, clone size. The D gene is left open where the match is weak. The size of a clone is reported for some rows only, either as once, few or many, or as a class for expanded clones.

CASSLAGQRYEQYF,TGCGCCAGCAGCTTGGCTGGACAGAGGTACGAGCAGTACTTC,TRBV5-1,-,TRBJ2-7,-
CASSLIFRPGDSPLHF,TGTGCCAGCAGCTTAATCTTCCGGCCAGGGGATTCACCCCTCCACTTT,TRBV7-2,-,TRBJ1-6,-
CASSLAGQAYNEQFF,TGTGCCAGCAGCTTAGCGGGGCAAGCTTACAATGAGCAGTTCTTC,TRBV5-6,TRBD2,TRBJ2-1,-
CASSPTPPTTGGGNTIYF,TGTGCCAGCAGCCCCACTCCCCCGACGACAGGGGGAGGAAACACCATATATTTT,TRBV7-3,TRBD1,TRBJ1-3,-
CASSAQGLFGYEQYF,TGTGCCAGCAGTGCACAGGGCCTATTCGGGTACGAGCAGTACTTC,TRBV2,-,TRBJ2-7,once
CASSFRGLAIYNEQFF,TGTGCCAGCAGTTTTAGGGGACTAGCAATATACAATGAGCAGTTCTTC,TRBV28,TRBD2,TRBJ2-1,-
CASSLGRTGTVNTEAFF,TGTGCCAGCAGCTTAGGGCGAACCGGGACAGTGAACACTGAAGCTTTCTTT,TRBV11-2,TRBD1,TRBJ1-1,-
CASSEQANYGYTF,TGCGCCAGCAGTGAACAGGCCAACTATGGCTACACCTTC,TRBV10-1,-,TRBJ1-2,few
CASSLAGGSDEQYF,TGTGCCAGCAGTCTAGCGGGGGGGTCCGACGAGCAGTACTTC,TRBV2,TRBD2,TRBJ2-7,-
CASSQDWDRTLYGYTF,TGCGCCAGCAGCCAAGACTGGGACAGGACTCTCTATGGCTACACCTTC,TRBV4-3,TRBD1,TRBJ1-2,-
CATSRSRGRGHGGEKLFF,TGTGCCACCAGCAGGAGTAGGGGACGTGGCCACGGGGGTGAAAAACTGTTTTTT,TRBV15,-,TRBJ1-4,-
CSVSDSLNTEAFF,TGCAGCGTTTCAGACAGCCTGAACACTGAAGCTTTCTTT,TRBV29-1,-,TRBJ1-1,few
CASSPSLLAGAASTGELFF,TGTGCCAGCAGCCCGTCCTTACTAGCGGGGGCCGCGAGCACCGGGGAGCTGTTTTTT,TRBV3-1/TRBV3-2,TRBD2,TRBJ2-2,-
CASSLLGGQQETQYF,TGTGCCAGTAGTCTACTGGGCGGACAGCAAGAGACCCAGTACTTC,TRBV19,-,TRBJ2-5,-
CASSYSIRPLAGLNTGELFF,TGTGCCAGCAGTTACTCGATTAGGCCTCTAGCGGGGCTGAACACCGGGGAGCTGTTTTTT,TRBV6-2/TRBV6-3,TRBD2,TRBJ2-2,-
CASFYLGGFDYGYTF,TGTGCCTCCTTTTACTTGGGGGGATTCGACTATGGCTACACCTTC,TRBV30,-,TRBJ1-2,-
CASSLWVVDSDTEAFF,TGCGCCAGCAGCTTGTGGGTCGTCGACTCTGACACTGAAGCTTTCTTT,TRBV5-1,-,TRBJ1-1,-
CASSLAPTSSGANVLTF,TGTGCCAGCAGCTTAGCCCCAACAAGTTCTGGGGCCAACGTCCTGACTTTC,TRBV11-2,-,TRBJ2-6,-
CASSTRDRVLLNYGYTF,TGTGCCAGTAGCACTCGGGACAGGGTCCTCCTTAACTATGGCTACACCTTC,TRBV19,TRBD1,TRBJ1-2,few
CASSLLIAGTDTQYF,TGTGCCAGCAGCTTACTTATAGCGGGGACAGATACGCAGTATTTT,TRBV11-1,TRBD2,TRBJ2-3,-
CASQIGDRMANEQFF,TGTGCCAGTCAAATAGGTGACAGGATGGCAAATGAGCAGTTCTTC,TRBV25-1,-,TRBJ2-1,-
CSVEDGNEAFF,TGCAGCGTTGAGGACGGGAACGAAGCTTTCTTT,TRBV29-1,-,TRBJ1-1,-
CASSLGSGNTGELFF,TGCGCCAGCAGCTTGGGGTCCGGGAACACCGGGGAGCTGTTTTTT,TRBV5-1,-,TRBJ2-2,-
CAISPGTGYGVSGNTIYF,TGTGCCATCAGCCCCGGGACAGGGTACGGGGTTTCTGGAAACACCATATATTTT,TRBV10-3,TRBD1,TRBJ1-3,-
CASSQDPGSTGNTIYF,TGTGCCAGCAGCCAAGATCCGGGGAGCACGGGAAACACCATATATTTT,TRBV4-2,-,TRBJ1-3,-
CASSLGGTVQETQYF,TGTGCCAGCAGCTTAGGGGGGACAGTACAAGAGACCCAGTACTTC,TRBV7-2,TRBD1,TRBJ2-5,-
CASSLEPVQETQYF,TGTGCCAGCAGCCTTGAGCCGGTCCAAGAGACCCAGTACTTC,TRBV5-4,-,TRBJ2-5,-
CARSLDRTCYTF,TGTGCCAGATCGTTGGACAGAACGTGCTACACCTTC,TRBV5-3,-,TRBJ1-2,-
CASSLDRGGEQYF,TGTGCCAGCAGCTTAGACAGGGGTGGCGAGCAGTACTTC,TRBV5-4,TRBD1,TRBJ2-7,-
CASKDHSMSTEAFF,TGTGCCTCCAAAGATCACAGTATGAGCACTGAAGCTTTCTTT,TRBV6-5,-,TRBJ1-1,-
CASSHWDRGGNEQFF,TGTGCCAGCAGCCACTGGGACAGGGGGGGCAATGAGCAGTTCTTC,TRBV3-1/TRBV3-2,TRBD1,TRBJ2-1,-
CASRGQGGNQPQHF,TGTGCCAGCAGGGGACAGGGCGGTAACCAGCCCCAGCATTTT,TRBV6-5,TRBD1,TRBJ1-5,once
CASSAGQGATSQYF,TGTGCCAGCAGCGCGGGACAGGGGGCTACGTCCCAGTACTTC,TRBV9,TRBD1,TRBJ2-5,-
CASSLGQVSSGYTF,TGCGCCAGCAGCTTGGGACAGGTATCTTCTGGCTACACCTTC,TRBV5-1,-,TRBJ1-2,once
CASSLAGQSYTDTQYF,TGTGCCAGCAGCTTAGCTGGACAGAGTTACACAGATACGCAGTATTTT,TRBV7-9,-,TRBJ2-3,-
CASSQVRGARDTQYF,TGTGCCAGCAGCCAAGTCCGGGGGGCTAGAGATACGCAGTATTTT,TRBV3-1/TRBV3-2,-,TRBJ2-3,many
CASSYSRVGEQFF,TGTGCCAGCAGTTACTCCAGGGTTGGTGAGCAGTTCTTC,TRBV6-6,-,TRBJ2-1,-
CASTRTSGGPNTGELFF,TGTGCCAGCACCCGGACTAGCGGGGGTCCGAACACCGGGGAGCTGTTTTTT,TRBV27,TRBD2,TRBJ2-2,-
CASSFRADTEAFF,TGTGCCAGCAGTTTCAGGGCGGACACTGAAGCTTTCTTT,TRBV12-3/TRBV12-4,-,TRBJ1-1,few
CASSFYGTGATEAFF,TGTGCCAGCAGTTTCTACGGGACAGGGGCCACTGAAGCTTTCTTT,TRBV7-8,TRBD1,TRBJ1-1,once
CASTPTGLNTEAFF,TGTGCCAGCACCCCGACAGGTTTGAACACTGAAGCTTTCTTT,TRBV6-6,-,TRBJ1-1,-
CASSPPVGGEQFF,TGTGCCAGCTCACCACCAGTGGGAGGTGAGCAGTTCTTC,TRBV18,-,TRBJ2-1,-
CASGPRTGSGYEQYF,TGTGCCAGCGGACCAAGGACAGGGAGCGGGTACGAGCAGTACTTC,TRBV6-6,TRBD1,TRBJ2-7,-
CASTPSLEASVVYEQYF,TGTGCCAGCACCCCTTCGTTAGAGGCTAGTGTAGTCTACGAGCAGTACTTC,TRBV28,-,TRBJ2-7,-
CASSPSVNEKLFF,TGTGCCAGCAGTCCCAGTGTAAATGAAAAACTGTTTTTT,TRBV12-3/TRBV12-4,-,TRBJ1-4,-